This passage covers 15 T cell receptor beta chains from one sample sequenced in a study of cytomegalovirus exposure and HLA in healthy donors. PCR employed 60 Vbeta and 13 Jbeta primers. Clones were read by immunoSEQ multiplex PCR, and TCRdb kept only the in-frame ones, dropping some. The sample includes 150,000 to 200,000 clones, about 81% of them seen just once. Source material: PBMCs. The receptors here all came from a man between 18 and 29 years old in good health and CMV-seronegative.

This clone was counted only a few times. The chain couples TRBV19 to TRBJ1-2; 7 bases are a match to TRBD1. Trimming at V came to 5 bases and at J to 4 bases, leaving 7 bases not matched to a gene. The CDR3 extends over 14 amino acids. Germline CDR1 reads LNHDA; CDR2 reads SQIVND (reference sequence). CDR3 DNA sequence: TGTGCCAGTAGTGGAGGGACAGAACTCTATGGCTACACCTTC. Translation: CASSGGTELYGYTF.

The chain uses TRBV28 and TRBJ1-1; D is unresolved. Germline lookup yields CDR1 MDHEN and CDR2 SYDVKM. V gave up 3 bases and J gave up 9 bases, with 8 bases separating them. There are 11 residues in the CDR3. The chain's CDR3 is CASSFKAKAFF. CDR3 bases: TGTGCCAGCAGTTTCAAAGCAAAAGCTTTCTTT.

The chain carries TRBV18 and TRBJ2-6; 13 nucleotides match TRBD2. Germline CDR1 and CDR2: KGHSH and LQKENI. Trimming removed 3 bases from V and 0 bases from J; junction bases left unmatched: 11. The CDR3 runs 21 residues. The chain's CDR3 is CASSPSGPTSGRPSGANVLTF. The CDR3 nucleotides are TGTGCCAGCTCACCCTCAGGGCCGACTAGCGGGAGGCCCTCTGGGGCCAACGTCCTGACTTTC.

The chain links TRBV5-1 to TRBJ1-2, with D tentatively TRBD1 (6 bases). This CDR3 contains 14 residues. Per germline, CDR1 SGHRS and CDR2 YFSETQ. The V and J ends lost 0 bases and 6 bases respectively, with 12 bases between them. The CDR3 region has the DNA TGCGCCAGCAGCTTGGGACAGGTAGCGAATGGCTACACCTTC. It yields the protein CASSLGQVANGYTF.

A word on this clone: Other DNA variants within this sample encode the same CDR3. J is TRBJ2-1 and V is TRBV11-3; TRBD2 agrees at 14 bases. V gave up 4 bases and J gave up 9 bases; unmatched junction bases: 2. CDR3 size: 14 residues. Looked up from germline, CDR1 is SGHNT and CDR2 is YENEEA. This CDR3 reads CASSSGLAGVEQFF. CDR3 nucleotides: TGTGCCAGCAGCTCGGGACTAGCGGGAGTTGAGCAGTTCTTC. The full variable domain, with the rest looked up from reference TRBV11-3 and TRBJ2-1, is EAGVVQSPRYKIIEKKQPVAFWCNPISGHNTLYWYLQNLGQGPELLIRYENEEAVDDSQLPKDRFSAERLKGVDSTLKIQPAELGDSAVYLCASSSGLAGVEQFFGPGTRLTVL.

Worth noting for this clone: An end of the junction differs from the germline gene, which may be a read error. V is TRBV7-7 and J is TRBJ2-1; 8 nucleotides align to TRBD2. CDR1 and CDR2 (germline): SSHAT, FNYEAQ (reference sequence). The CDR3 runs 15 residues. CDR3 coding DNA: TGTGCTAGCAGCTTAGGTAGCGGGGCGGTGAATGAGCAGTTCTTC. It specifies CASSLGSGAVNEQFF.

This clone was counted once. This sequence joins TRBV12-5 and TRBJ2-7; 9 nucleotides agree with TRBD1. The CDR3 has 20 amino acids. From germline, CDR1 is LGHNT and CDR2 FRNRAP. Trimming cost V 3 bases and J 2 bases; bases outside gene matches: 20. CDR3 in amino acids: CASGFLLPGQGDANPYEQYF. The CDR3 DNA is TGTGCTAGTGGTTTCTTATTACCGGGACAGGGAGACGCAAATCCCTACGAGCAGTACTTC.

The rearrangement links TRBV28 to TRBJ1-1, with TRBD1 as a possible D gene (6 bases). With 7 bases removed from V and 8 bases from J, the gap between germline ends came to 14 bases. Germline V gene lookup returns CDR1 MDHEN and CDR2 SYDVKM. This CDR3 spans 12 amino acids. In DNA, the CDR3 is TGTGCCAGCACTCAAGGACAGTTAGAAGCTTTCTTT. The encoded protein is CASTQGQLEAFF.

The chain's CDR3 is CASSLEGRGGPQHF. CDR3 nucleotide sequence: TGTGCCAGCAGCTTAGAAGGACGGGGAGGGCCCCAGCATTTT. The chain employs TRBV7-6 and TRBJ1-5; D call uncertain. With 1 base removed from V and 9 bases from J, the gap between germline ends came to 13 bases. The V gene's germline CDR1 is SGHVS and CDR2 FNYEAQ. CDR3 length: 14 amino acids.

The chain links TRBV9 to TRBJ2-5, with D maybe TRBD2 (5 bases). Germline V gives CDR1 SGDLS, CDR2 YYNGEE. This CDR3 has 13 amino acids. V lost 4 bases, J lost 4 bases, and 11 bases lay in between. CDR3 sequence (DNA): TGTGCCAGCAGCCCCGGGGTGCCAGAGACCCAGTACTTC. This sequence encodes CASSPGVPETQYF. Full variable domain (outside the CDR3, taken from reference TRBV9 and TRBJ2-5): DSGVTQTPKHLITATGQRVTLRCSPRSGDLSVYWYQQSLDQGLQFLIQYYNGEERAKGNILERFSAQQFPDLHSELNLSSLELGDSALYFCASSPGVPETQYFGPGTRLLVL.

This chain connects TRBV5-1 to TRBJ2-2; weak D call: TRBD1 (5 bases). The V gene's germline CDR1 is SGHRS and CDR2 YFSETQ. CDR3 size: 15 residues. V was shortened by 0 bases and J by 2 bases, with 8 bases between the two germline ends. The CDR3 is CASSLDRLNTGELFF. The DNA of the CDR3 is TGCGCCAGCAGCTTGGACAGGCTTAACACCGGGGAGCTGTTTTTT.

This clone has a single count. The chain combines TRBV15 with TRBJ2-5; 10 positions match TRBD2. This CDR3 is built from 16 residues. The junction had 10 bases not matched to a gene; V was cut back by 8 bases and J by 1 base. In germline, CDR1 is LNHNV, CDR2 YYDKDF (reference sequence). CDR3: CATLELAGGLQETQYF. CDR3 DNA sequence: TGTGCCACCCTTGAATTAGCGGGGGGTCTCCAAGAGACCCAGTACTTC.

The J gene is TRBJ2-1, the V gene TRBV14, with D hard to call. V lost 6 bases to trimming and J lost 0 bases, with 12 bases between them. This CDR3 contains 15 residues. In germline, CDR1 is SGHDN, CDR2 FVKESK. In nucleotides, the CDR3 is TGTGCCAGCAGGTCGACTTCCAGCTCCTACAATGAGCAGTTCTTC. Its protein is CASRSTSSSYNEQFF.

The chain recombines TRBV6-1 with TRBJ2-5, with D perhaps TRBD1 (6 bases). Germline lookup yields CDR1 MNHNS and CDR2 SASEGT. V dropped 7 bases and J dropped 5 bases, with 14 bases sitting between them. The length of the CDR3 is 13 residues. The DNA of the CDR3 is TGTGCCAGCAATACAGGGAGAAGGGAGACCCAGTACTTC. Translation: CASNTGRRETQYF.

The V call is TRBV28, the J call TRBJ1-3; possible D gene TRBD1, 5 bases. This CDR3 contains 14 residues. Germline loops: CDR1 MDHEN, CDR2 SYDVKM. Trimming removed 5 bases at V and 4 bases at J, with 12 bases between. The CDR3 DNA is TGTGCCAGCAGTCCGGCCAGGGTGGGAAACACCATATATTTT. Translating it yields CASSPARVGNTIYF.